This entry lists 27 T cell receptor beta chains sequenced from one sample in a study of blood T cell repertoires in COVID-19. The method was immunoSEQ multiplex PCR; TCRdb's version includes in-frame clones alone and lacks a portion of them. The sample gives about 97,000 clones, around 87% of which show up once; roughly 10% is in the top ten. Sequencing was done on a sample of peripheral blood. The source of these receptors is a woman aged 25 to 39 with acute or convalescent COVID-19.

Note on this clone: The sample contains more than one DNA sequence encoding this CDR3. This sequence joins TRBV2 and TRBJ1-5; a weak D match, TRBD1 (5 bases). The CDR3 sequence is 14 residues long. Germline lookup yields CDR1 SNHLY and CDR2 FYNNEI. The V end lost 3 bases, the J end lost 1 base, and 7 bases lay between the germline ends. The CDR3: CASSEGGSNQPQHF. The CDR3, as DNA: TGTGCCAGCAGTGAGGGGGGAAGCAATCAGCCCCAGCATTTT.

The V call is TRBV28, the J call TRBJ1-5, with D perhaps matching TRBD1 (5 bases). Germline lookup yields CDR1 MDHEN and CDR2 SYDVKM. V was clipped by 10 bases and J by 3 bases, with 10 bases between them. The CDR3 length is 12 residues. Here the CDR3 DNA reads TGTGCCATCCGACAGTCCAATCAGCCCCAGCATTTT. Its protein product is CAIRQSNQPQHF.

This clone turned up a few times. This sequence joins TRBV19 and TRBJ2-3; TRBD1 agrees at 10 bases. From germline, CDR1 is LNHDA and CDR2 SQIVND (reference sequence). The CDR3 loop spans 14 amino acids. The J segment lost 3 bases and the V segment lost 8 bases, leaving 5 bases of the junction unmatched. CDR3 sequence: CASSDRGQTDTQYF. The DNA of the CDR3 is TGTGCCAGTTCTGACAGGGGGCAAACAGATACGCAGTATTTT.

CDR3 sequence reads: CASSSKTSVSTDTQYF. DNA for the CDR3: TGTGCCAGCAGCTCTAAAACTAGCGTTAGCACAGATACGCAGTATTTT. V gene TRBV3-1 (or the pseudogene TRBV3-2) combines with J gene TRBJ2-3, with 7 bases matching TRBD2. CDR1 and CDR2 (germline): LGHDT, YNNKEL (reference sequence). This CDR3 region has 16 residues. After removal of 5 bases from V and 0 bases from J, the junction contained 8 bases not matched to a gene.

The chain uses TRBV2 and TRBJ2-7; D not resolved. V was cut by 7 bases and J by 3 bases, with 7 bases left in between. There are 11 residues in the CDR3. Per the germline V gene, CDR1 is SNHLY and CDR2 is FYNNEI. DNA of the CDR3: TGTGCCAGCAAATCAGACTACGAGCAGTACTTC. Its protein product is CASKSDYEQYF.

This clone was counted between two and nine times. This chain links TRBV5-5 with TRBJ1-2, with TRBD1 matching over 8 bases. The trim removed 6 bases at V and 0 bases at J, leaving 4 bases unmatched. The CDR3 runs to 14 residues. The germline CDR1 and CDR2 sequences are SGHKS and YYEKEE (reference sequence). The CDR3 region is CASTPGQANYGYTF. The CDR3 DNA follows: TGTGCCAGCACTCCGGGACAGGCTAACTATGGCTACACCTTC.

The chain has TRBV27 and TRBJ1-6; tentatively, D is TRBD1 (5 bases). Trimming pared 5 bases from V and 6 bases from J, leaving 14 bases between. Germline CDR1 and CDR2: MNHEY and SMNVEV (reference sequence). This CDR3 spans 15 amino acids. The DNA of the CDR3 is TGTGCCAGCAGTCCGATCATAGGGGTTAATTCACCCCTCCACTTT. It yields the protein CASSPIIGVNSPLHF.

The chain has TRBV10-1 and TRBJ2-3; no definite D call. Deletions cut 0 bases from V and 2 bases from J, with 9 bases between. The germline V gene encodes CDR1 WNHNN and CDR2 SYGVQD (reference sequence). The CDR3 has 15 residues. CDR3 in amino acids: CASSESRLLTDTQYF. Written as DNA, the CDR3 is TGCGCCAGCAGTGAGTCGAGACTCCTCACAGATACGCAGTATTTT.

The chain couples TRBV9 to TRBJ2-2, with 10 bases fitting TRBD2. V was pared by 0 bases and J by 3 bases, with 5 bases of the junction left unmatched. Germline V lookup: CDR1 SGDLS, CDR2 YYNGEE. The length of the CDR3 is 17 residues. CDR3 sequence reads: CASSVDTSGVHTGELFF. In DNA, the CDR3 is TGTGCCAGCAGCGTAGATACTAGCGGGGTGCACACCGGGGAGCTGTTTTTT. The full variable domain, rest sourced from reference TRBV9 and TRBJ2-2, is DSGVTQTPKHLITATGQRVTLRCSPRSGDLSVYWYQQSLDQGLQFLIQYYNGEERAKGNILERFSAQQFPDLHSELNLSSLELGDSALYFCASSVDTSGVHTGELFFGEGSRLTVL.

This clone has more than one count but fewer than ten. The rearrangement joins TRBV10-3 to TRBJ2-2; 10 nucleotides agree with TRBD2. The CDR3 consists of 17 residues. J gave up 3 bases and V 6 bases, and 10 bases lay outside the gene matches. CDR1 ENHRY and CDR2 SYGVKD come from the germline V gene. The CDR3 bases are TGTGCCATCAGGGGGAGTCCTAGCGGGGGATACACCGGGGAGCTGTTTTTT. Translating it yields CAIRGSPSGGYTGELFF.

The chain carries TRBV12-3 or TRBV12-4 and TRBJ1-1; no reliable D call. The CDR3 is 11 residues long. The germline V and J ends were trimmed by 8 bases and 4 bases, with 8 bases remaining between them. The CDR3 is CASYGGTEAFF. CDR3 sequence (DNA): TGTGCCAGCTATGGCGGCACTGAAGCTTTCTTT.

Comment on this clone: The germline gene is not matched at one end of the junction; a read error may be the cause. The rearrangement joins TRBV11-2 to TRBJ1-6; D is possibly TRBD1 (6 bases). This CDR3 has 15 residues. Germline CDR1 SGHAT, CDR2 FQNNGV. CDR3 in amino acids: CASSDRDTYNSPLHF. CDR3 coding DNA: TGTGCCAGCAGCGACCGGGACACCTACAATTCACCCCTCCACTTT.

The CDR3, as DNA: TGTGCCAGCTCACAAACAGGGGCAGTACAGCCCCAGCATTTT. It specifies CASSQTGAVQPQHF. The chain couples TRBV18 to TRBJ1-5; 7 bases agree with TRBD1. J was trimmed by 7 bases and V by 4 bases; bases with no gene match: 7. The CDR3 is 14 residues long. CDR1 is KGHSH and CDR2 is LQKENI in the germline V gene.

This chain joins TRBV5-5 and TRBJ1-2; D unclear. The V end was cut by 0 bases, the J end by 2 bases, with 5 bases between. Germline CDR1 reads SGHKS; CDR2 reads YYEKEE (reference sequence). The CDR3 has 13 amino acids. The CDR3 DNA sequence: TGTGCCAGCAGCTTGGACAGAAACTATGGCTACACCTTC. It codes for CASSLDRNYGYTF.

The V call is TRBV11-3, the J call TRBJ2-7; 8 positions agree with TRBD2. The CDR3 loop spans 17 amino acids. Germline trimming cut 2 bases from V and 1 base from J; bases unmatched to any gene: 10. The germline V gene encodes CDR1 SGHNT and CDR2 YENEEA. CDR3 coding DNA: TGTGCCAGCAGCTTACGGGATCCAAGCGGGGGATCCTACGAGCAGTACTTC. Residues: CASSLRDPSGGSYEQYF.

The chain recombines TRBV4-1 with TRBJ1-5; TRBD1 is a possible D gene (6 bases). The CDR3 has 17 residues. CDR1 MGHRA and CDR2 YSYEKL come from the germline V gene. V lost 0 bases to trimming and J lost 4 bases, with 16 bases between them. CDR3 DNA sequence: TGCGCCAGCAGCCAAGAACCTCACGGGACACCAAATCAGCCCCAGCATTTT. Protein sequence: CASSQEPHGTPNQPQHF.

The V gene is TRBV28, the J gene TRBJ1-6, with D possibly TRBD1 on 5 matching bases. Trimming shortened V by 4 bases and J by 8 bases, and 12 bases separated the two germline ends. There are 14 residues in the CDR3. Germline V gene sequence: CDR1 MDHEN, CDR2 SYDVKM. As DNA, the CDR3 is TGTGCCAGCAGTTCTGGACCGGGGGATTCACCCCTCCACTTT. It is translated as CASSSGPGDSPLHF.

The chain carries TRBV7-9 and TRBJ2-7, with D uncertain. Germline-derived CDR1 and CDR2 are SEHNR and FQNEAQ (reference sequence). The CDR3 has 12 residues. Trimming took 4 bases from V and 3 from J, leaving 7 bases between them. The CDR3 sequence is CASSSPVYEQYF. The CDR3 bases are TGTGCCAGCAGCTCCCCCGTCTACGAGCAGTACTTC.

The V gene is TRBV5-6, the J gene TRBJ1-1; tentatively, D is TRBD1 (6 bases). V was shortened by 4 bases and J by 4 bases, with 17 bases between the two germline ends. CDR1 SGHDT and CDR2 YYEEEE come from the germline V gene. The CDR3 covers 15 residues. CDR3 residues: CASSRRTERGTEAFF. The CDR3 bases are TGTGCCAGCAGCCGGAGGACAGAAAGGGGCACTGAAGCTTTCTTT.

The CDR3 region is CATGRETEAFF. In DNA form, the CDR3 reads TGTGCCACTGGGCGGGAGACTGAAGCTTTCTTT. V gene TRBV6-5 combines with J gene TRBJ1-1; D is undetermined. V lost 10 bases and J lost 5, with 11 bases in between. The CDR3 runs 11 residues. The V gene's germline CDR1 is MNHEY and CDR2 SVGAGI.

This chain connects TRBV5-1 to TRBJ2-7; 7 bases map to TRBD1. V dropped 4 bases and J dropped 5; count of bases not matched to a gene: 9. CDR3 length: 14 residues. Germline lookup yields CDR1 SGHRS and CDR2 YFSETQ. The CDR3: CASSGTTGNDEQYF. As DNA, the CDR3 is TGCGCCAGCAGCGGAACGACAGGGAACGACGAGCAGTACTTC.

The chain employs TRBV9 and TRBJ1-5; D unresolved. This CDR3 contains 15 residues. Trimming left V 5 bases short and J 1 base short, with 13 bases between. In germline, CDR1 is SGDLS, CDR2 YYNGEE. CDR3 sequence reads: CASSSGAGSNQPQHF. In nucleotides, the CDR3 is TGTGCCAGCAGTTCAGGCGCGGGGAGCAATCAGCCCCAGCATTTT.

The rearrangement joins TRBV30 to TRBJ1-6; TRBD1 might be the D (6 bases). The V end was cut by 3 bases, the J end by 5 bases, with 11 bases between. The CDR3 contains 14 residues. Germline V gene sequence: CDR1 GTSNPN, CDR2 SVGIG (reference sequence). CDR3 amino acids: CAWRGAGNNSPLHF. The CDR3 DNA follows: TGTGCCTGGAGGGGGGCAGGGAATAATTCACCCCTCCACTTT.

V and J are TRBV10-3 and TRBJ1-1; D is unresolved. The length of the CDR3 is 16 residues. The germline gives CDR1 ENHRY, CDR2 SYGVKD. Trimming took off 0 bases at V and 5 bases at J, with 16 bases between the two ends. The DNA of the CDR3 is TGTGCCATCAGTGAGTCAATCGCATACGGGGATACTGAAGCTTTCTTT. It codes for CAISESIAYGDTEAFF.

The chain links TRBV24-1 to TRBJ2-1; D is possibly TRBD2 (7 bases). V lost 9 bases, J lost 8 bases, and 19 bases lay in between. Germline values: CDR1 KGHDR, CDR2 SFDVKD. The CDR3 contains 14 residues. CDR3 bases: TGTGCCACCTCCGGCGGGGGCGCCTTGGATGAGCAGTTCTTC. It codes for CATSGGGALDEQFF.

The table lists this clone with a count of one. The rearrangement joins TRBV11-2 to TRBJ1-1; 8 nucleotides agree with TRBD1. The CDR3 has 14 residues. Germline V gives CDR1 SGHAT, CDR2 FQNNGV. The ends lost 5 bases at V and 4 bases at J; junction bases unmatched: 6. CDR3 region: CASSADRGGTEAFF. In DNA form, the CDR3 reads TGTGCCAGCAGCGCCGACAGGGGAGGCACTGAAGCTTTCTTT.

The V call is TRBV5-6, the J call TRBJ1-5; unclear D gene. The CDR3 is 12 amino acids. The V and J ends lost 4 bases and 3 bases respectively, with 5 bases between them. CDR1 and CDR2 (germline): SGHDT, YYEEEE. The CDR3 sequence: CASSLSNQPQHF. The CDR3, as DNA: TGTGCCAGCAGCCTTTCCAATCAGCCCCAGCATTTT.